The entry below describes one TCR beta chain. Its antigen is unknown. Exclusions: uncontrolled infection, other autoimmune disease, pregnancy, lactation. Regions amplified from RNA transcripts were the TCR beta CDR3 regions. The TCR CDR3 first-round RT-PCR relied on the HTBI primer set. A single record per CDR3 protein comes from TCRdb applying MiXCR to the multiplex PCR reads. The table lists a few hundred thousand distinct CDR3 sequences, about half of them singletons, with just under 8.5% in the top ten. These data originate in a study of T cells in Graves' hyperthyroidism and ophthalmopathy. General study points: Among clonotypes expanded in thyroid above 0.001, most were also found in blood.

CDR1 and CDR2 (germline): LGHNA, YSLEER. This CDR3 region has 15 residues. V lost 7 bases to trimming and J lost 5 bases, with 20 bases between them. The rearrangement joins TRBV4-3 to TRBJ2-5, with D perhaps assigned TRBD1 or TRBD2 (6 bases each). Sequencing was carried out using peripheral blood or thyroid tissue (not recorded which). This receptor was obtained from a young woman with Graves' hyperthyroidism. The DNA for the CDR3 is TGCGCCAGCACTCCGGGGGACACCCCACGGGAGACCCAGTACTTC. This sequence encodes CASTPGDTPRETQYF.